Included here is one TCR beta chain sequence, with context. Its antigen is as yet unknown. Generated by immunoSEQ multiplex PCR, the TCRdb table keeps only in-frame clones and is missing some. The sample has around 65,000 clones; around four fifths are singletons. V dropped 6 bases and J dropped 5; count of bases not matched to a gene: 8. This CDR3 comprises 14 residues. From germline, CDR1 is ENHRY and CDR2 SYGVKD. The source of the sample is a study of T cell responses to AZD1222 COVID-19 vaccine. Findings of the study overall: Per reports, nearly half of all spike-specific TCRs target regions that are unmutated in variants. Regions 160-218 and 743-854 held dominance among vaccine-associated CD4 TCRs, which spanned spike.

The receptor's source is an adult who received the AZD1222 COVID-19 vaccine. This chain connects TRBV10-3 to TRBJ1-2, with TRBD1 matching over 8 bases. The sequenced sample was peripheral blood, obtained 28 days after the second AZD1222 dose. As DNA, the CDR3 is TGTGCCATCAGCGGGACAGGCGGCACATATGGCTACACCTTC. Protein product: CAISGTGGTYGYTF.